Listed below are T cell receptor beta chains from one sample, sequenced in a study of blood T cell repertoires in COVID-19. Clones were sequenced by immunoSEQ multiplex PCR, and TCRdb holds only the in-frame ones, with some missing. The repertoire holds under 150,000 clones, with over 80% as singletons. The sequenced sample consisted of peripheral blood. These receptor sequences come from a man aged 25-40 years with acute or convalescent COVID-19. Each CDR3 is given with its conserved first and last residue. Fields, in order: V gene, J gene, D gene, clone size, CDR3 protein, CDR3 DNA. The D gene is left open where the match is weak. Expanded clones get a size class; other rows say once, few or many, or leave the size out.

TRBV27	TRBJ2-7	TRBD1	-	CASSLGTGLYEQYF	TGTGCCAGCAGCCTCGGGACAGGGTTGTACGAGCAGTACTTC
TRBV6-5	TRBJ1-5	-	once	CASSPGLNQPQHF	TGTGCCAGCAGCCCCGGTCTAAATCAGCCCCAGCATTTT
TRBV13	TRBJ2-5	-	-	CASSRDFRQETQYF	TGTGCCAGCAGCCGGGACTTTCGGCAAGAGACCCAGTACTTC
TRBV5-4	TRBJ2-5	TRBD2	once	CASSLTMTSGKETQYF	TGTGCCAGCAGCTTAACAATGACTAGCGGGAAAGAGACCCAGTACTTC
TRBV7-2	TRBJ2-3	-	-	CASSLGRYTDTQYF	TGTGCCAGCAGCTTGGGGCGGTACACAGATACGCAGTATTTT
TRBV6-5	TRBJ1-6	-	-	CASSRGGTLHF	TGTGCCAGCAGTCGGGGCGGGACCCTCCACTTT
TRBV2	TRBJ1-6	-	-	CASIGGQNNSPLHF	TGTGCCAGCATTGGGGGACAAAATAATTCACCCCTCCACTTT
TRBV28	TRBJ1-6	-	-	CASSSGNSPLHF	TGTGCCAGCAGTTCGGGAAATTCACCCCTCCACTTT
TRBV2	TRBJ1-1	-	-	CASSSLRVLSVNTEAFF	TGTGCCAGCAGCTCCTTACGGGTCTTGAGCGTGAACACTGAAGCTTTCTTT
TRBV2	TRBJ1-2	TRBD1	-	CASGGQGVGYTF	TGTGCCAGCGGAGGACAGGGGGTCGGCTACACCTTC
TRBV4-2	TRBJ1-3	-	few	CASSQEQTGGNSHSGNTIYF	TGTGCCAGCAGCCAAGAGCAAACCGGAGGGAACAGTCACTCTGGAAACACCATATATTTT
TRBV5-5	TRBJ2-7	-	-	CASSFGPYEQYF	TGTGCCAGCAGCTTTGGGCCATACGAGCAGTACTTC
TRBV19	TRBJ2-5	TRBD2	-	CASSIGGLAGEETQYF	TGTGCCAGTAGTATTGGGGGACTAGCGGGAGAAGAGACCCAGTACTTC
TRBV3-1/TRBV3-2	TRBJ2-5	TRBD2	-	CASSHPSGSGGLGAQYF	TGTGCCAGCAGCCATCCCTCCGGGAGCGGGGGGCTAGGGGCCCAGTACTTC
TRBV5-4	TRBJ2-3	TRBD1	-	CASSLSGQGDTQYF	TGTGCCAGCAGCTTGAGTGGACAGGGAGATACGCAGTATTTT
TRBV12-3/TRBV12-4	TRBJ1-1	-	-	CASGSGTEAFF	TGTGCCAGCGGATCCGGGACAGAAGCTTTCTTT
TRBV4-2	TRBJ1-1	-	-	CASSVDSGNTEAFF	TGTGCCAGCAGCGTTGACAGTGGGAACACTGAAGCTTTCTTT
TRBV6-4	TRBJ2-1	-	many	CASSDDSGTPYNEQFF	TGTGCCAGCAGTGACGACAGCGGGACACCATACAATGAGCAGTTCTTC
TRBV7-2	TRBJ1-4	TRBD1	-	CASSTYTGGIGKLFF	TGTGCCAGCAGCACCTATACAGGGGGAATTGGAAAACTGTTTTTT
TRBV10-2	TRBJ1-5	TRBD1	-	CASSIGQEAQPQHF	TGCGCCAGCAGTATCGGACAGGAGGCTCAGCCCCAGCATTTT
TRBV5-1	TRBJ1-3	-	-	CASSLGWSGNTIYF	TGCGCCAGCAGCTTGGGGTGGAGTGGAAACACCATATATTTT
TRBV4-1	TRBJ1-6	-	few	CASSQVRENNSPLHF	TGCGCCAGCAGCCAAGTCAGGGAAAATAATTCACCCCTCCACTTT
TRBV3-1/TRBV3-2	TRBJ1-2	-	-	CASSPQSRGYGYTF	TGTGCCAGCAGCCCCCAATCCAGGGGCTATGGCTACACCTTC
TRBV10-3	TRBJ2-1	-	few	CAISEGQGHYNEQFF	TGTGCCATCAGTGAAGGGCAGGGCCATTACAATGAGCAGTTCTTC
TRBV7-6	TRBJ2-5	TRBD2	-	CASSSGGETQYF	TGTGCCAGCAGCTCGGGGGGAGAGACCCAGTACTTC
TRBV15	TRBJ1-2	-	-	CATSRGRDYGYTF	TGTGCCACCAGCAGAGGACGGGACTATGGCTACACCTTC
TRBV15	TRBJ2-3	-	few	CATSRRGLPSTDTQYF	TGTGCCACCAGCAGAAGGGGACTGCCTAGCACAGATACGCAGTATTTT
TRBV11-2	TRBJ1-1	-	-	CASSPIVGLLTEAFF	TGTGCCAGCAGCCCCATCGTGGGGCTCTTAACTGAAGCTTTCTTT
TRBV9	TRBJ1-5	TRBD1	-	CASSNGQGNQPQHF	TGTGCCAGCAGCAACGGACAGGGCAATCAGCCCCAGCATTTT
TRBV5-6	TRBJ2-5	-	-	CASSSGSSGTQYF	TGTGCCAGCAGCTCGGGTTCATCCGGGACCCAGTACTTC
TRBV5-5	TRBJ1-2	TRBD1	-	CASSLSRQGALNGYTF	TGTGCCAGCAGCTTGTCCAGGCAGGGGGCCCTCAATGGCTACACCTTC
TRBV9	TRBJ1-5	TRBD1	few	CASSVGQGSQPQHF	TGTGCCAGCAGCGTAGGACAGGGTAGTCAGCCCCAGCATTTT
TRBV18	TRBJ2-2	TRBD2	-	CASSVAGVNTGELFF	TGTGCCAGCTCAGTAGCGGGGGTGAACACCGGGGAGCTGTTTTTT
TRBV6-5	TRBJ2-2	-	-	CASISHTGELFF	TGTGCCAGCATAAGCCACACCGGGGAGCTGTTTTTT
TRBV12-3/TRBV12-4	TRBJ2-1	-	once	CASSLAPYNEQFF	TGTGCCAGCAGTTTGGCCCCCTACAATGAGCAGTTCTTC
TRBV6-2/TRBV6-3	TRBJ1-6	-	-	CASSYLRNSPLHF	TGTGCCAGCAGTTACTTACGGAATTCACCCCTCCACTTT
TRBV6-4	TRBJ1-6	TRBD1	-	CASSDGTGNSPLHF	TGTGCCAGCAGTGACGGGACAGGGAATTCACCCCTCCACTTT
TRBV4-2	TRBJ2-5	-	-	CASSSLRDNQETQYF	TGTGCCAGCAGCTCTCTCCGGGACAACCAAGAGACCCAGTACTTC
TRBV6-2/TRBV6-3	TRBJ1-2	-	-	CASSPPYRGYTF	TGTGCCAGCAGCCCCCCCTACAGGGGCTACACCTTC
TRBV6-5	TRBJ1-2	TRBD1	-	CASSSGQADHTF	TGTGCCAGCAGTTCCGGACAGGCTGACCACACCTTC
TRBV3-1/TRBV3-2	TRBJ1-2	-	-	CASSPLGQIYGYTF	TGTGCCAGCAGCCCCCTAGGACAGATCTATGGCTACACCTTC
TRBV9	TRBJ2-7	TRBD1	-	CASSPQTGVGTYEQYF	TGTGCCAGCAGCCCCCAAACAGGGGTAGGCACCTACGAGCAGTACTTC
TRBV14	TRBJ1-6	TRBD1	-	CASSRGQAPYNSPLHF	TGTGCCAGCAGCCGTGGACAGGCCCCCTATAATTCACCCCTCCACTTT
TRBV15	TRBJ1-5	-	-	CATSRDWRGQGQPQHF	TGTGCCACCAGCAGGGACTGGCGGGGGCAAGGTCAGCCCCAGCATTTT
TRBV14	TRBJ1-3	-	-	CASSRGTSGNTIYF	TGTGCCAGCAGCCGGGGGACTTCTGGAAACACCATATATTTT
TRBV5-1	TRBJ1-2	TRBD1	-	CASGGQGPNYGYTF	TGCGCCAGCGGCGGACAGGGACCTAACTATGGCTACACCTTC
TRBV7-2	TRBJ2-7	TRBD2	once	CASSPNSGVYYEQYF	TGTGCCAGCAGCCCTAATAGCGGGGTCTACTACGAGCAGTACTTC
TRBV19	TRBJ2-7	TRBD1	-	CASSRGQAKYEQYF	TGTGCCAGTAGTCGGGGACAGGCCAAATACGAGCAGTACTTC
TRBV19	TRBJ2-2	-	-	CASSIFSTGELFF	TGTGCCAGTAGTATTTTCTCGACCGGGGAGCTGTTTTTT
TRBV7-2	TRBJ2-7	-	-	CASRGGLAYEQYF	TGTGCCAGCAGAGGGGGTCTCGCCTACGAGCAGTACTTC
TRBV15	TRBJ2-7	-	once	CATSRDRGGYEQYF	TGTGCCACCAGCAGAGACAGGGGTGGATACGAGCAGTACTTC
TRBV4-2	TRBJ2-1	TRBD2	-	CASSLTSGAPSEQFF	TGTGCCAGCAGCCTTACTAGCGGGGCCCCCTCGGAGCAGTTCTTC
TRBV7-8	TRBJ1-2	TRBD1	-	CASSSLKQGQGPNYGYTF	TGTGCCAGCAGCTCGCTAAAACAGGGACAGGGCCCTAACTATGGCTACACCTTC
TRBV7-9	TRBJ2-7	-	-	CASSLVGGLHEQYF	TGTGCCAGCAGCTTAGTGGGGGGGCTCCACGAGCAGTACTTC
TRBV30	TRBJ2-2	TRBD1	-	CAWKTGGPGELFF	TGTGCCTGGAAAACAGGGGGCCCCGGGGAGCTGTTTTTT
TRBV4-3	TRBJ1-2	-	once	CASSQRRSWGHSGYTF	TGCGCCAGCAGCCAGCGCAGGTCGTGGGGGCATAGTGGCTACACCTTC
TRBV30	TRBJ1-2	TRBD1	-	CAWSPGQGNGYTF	TGTGCCTGGAGCCCCGGACAGGGGAATGGCTACACCTTC
TRBV18	TRBJ1-2	TRBD1	-	CASSPRTGDGYTF	TGTGCCAGCTCACCCCGGACAGGGGATGGCTACACCTTC